This T cell receptor beta chain was observed in a study of CD8 T cells in Susac syndrome. Whole-study findings and limits: The study's TCR sequencing and HLA analysis drew on a certain number of individuals. That number was acknowledged as relatively small.

Reverse transcription of roughly 0.45 to 1 ug RNA used random hexamers. TCRdb reprocessed the immunoSEQ multiplex PCR reads via MiXCR and lists one record per CDR3 protein. This table has roughly 200,000 distinct CDR3 sequences, about 93% appearing once. In regard to this clonotype: Its target is not known.

The source material was CD4+ T cells from PBMCs. The TCR originated in a human donor in good health.

The CDR3 DNA sequence: TGTGCCAGTAGTATAGCTCAGACCGGGACAGGGATCTACAATGAGCAGTTCTTC. Its protein is CASSIAQTGTGIYNEQFF. V and J are TRBV19 and TRBJ2-1, with 9 bases identical to TRBD1. Germline trimming cut 1 base from V and 3 bases from J; bases unmatched to any gene: 10. CDR1 and CDR2 (germline): LNHDA, SQIVND (reference sequence). The length of the CDR3 is 18 residues.